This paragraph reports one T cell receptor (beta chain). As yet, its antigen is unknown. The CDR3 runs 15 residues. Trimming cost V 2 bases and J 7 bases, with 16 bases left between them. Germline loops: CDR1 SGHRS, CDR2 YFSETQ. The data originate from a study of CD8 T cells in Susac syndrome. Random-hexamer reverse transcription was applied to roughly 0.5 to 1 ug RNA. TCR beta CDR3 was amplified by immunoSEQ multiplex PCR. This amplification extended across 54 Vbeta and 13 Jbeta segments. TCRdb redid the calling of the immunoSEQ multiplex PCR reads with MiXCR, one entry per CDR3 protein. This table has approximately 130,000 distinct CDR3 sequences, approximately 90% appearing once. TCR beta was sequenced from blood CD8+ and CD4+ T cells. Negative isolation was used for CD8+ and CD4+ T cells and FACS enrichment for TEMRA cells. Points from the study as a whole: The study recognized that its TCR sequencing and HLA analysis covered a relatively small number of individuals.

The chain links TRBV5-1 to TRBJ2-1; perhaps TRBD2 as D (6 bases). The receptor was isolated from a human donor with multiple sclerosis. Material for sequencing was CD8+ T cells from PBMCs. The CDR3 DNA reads TGCGCCAGCAGCTTTACTAGCAACCCCGGTAATGAGCAGTTCTTC. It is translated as CASSFTSNPGNEQFF.